This entry lists 23 T cell receptor beta chains sequenced from one sample in a study of CD8 T cells in Susac syndrome. Random hexamers were used to reverse transcribe 0.5 to 1 ug of RNA. Using its own MiXCR run on the immunoSEQ multiplex PCR reads, TCRdb lists one record per CDR3 protein. The sample lists some 120,000 distinct CDR3 sequences, 85% to 95% occurring once. The material sequenced was CD8+ T cells from PBMCs. All receptors derive from a human donor in good health.

The V and J genes are TRBV4-1 and TRBJ2-3; D unresolved. This CDR3 spans 13 amino acids. In germline, CDR1 is MGHRA, CDR2 YSYEKL. Trimming shortened V by 5 bases and J by 5 bases, and 11 bases separated the two germline ends. Written as DNA, the CDR3 is TGCGCCAGCAGCGCCCCCGGGCAAGATACGCAGTATTTT. The encoded protein is CASSAPGQDTQYF.

The V gene is TRBV7-9, the J gene TRBJ2-6; tentative D call: TRBD1 (6 bases). The CDR3 spans 16 residues. The V and J ends lost 3 bases and 2 bases respectively, with 11 bases between them. Germline CDR1 and CDR2: SEHNR and FQNEAQ (reference sequence). CDR3 sequence: CASSFRPGAGANVLTF. CDR3 in DNA: TGTGCCAGCAGCTTTCGCCCAGGGGCTGGGGCCAACGTCCTGACTTTC.

The rearrangement links TRBV2 to TRBJ1-5; D not resolved. In germline, CDR1 is SNHLY, CDR2 FYNNEI. The CDR3 has 13 residues. V lost 1 base to trimming and J lost 1 base, with 2 bases between them. The CDR3 is CASSEVSNQPQHF. DNA for the CDR3: TGTGCCAGCAGTGAAGTGAGCAATCAGCCCCAGCATTTT.

The gene calls are TRBV7-3 and TRBJ2-3, with D possibly being TRBD1 (5 bases). The germline V and J ends were trimmed by 5 bases and 11 bases, with 20 bases remaining between them. The length of the CDR3 is 14 residues. CDR1 is SGHTA and CDR2 is FQGTGA in the germline V gene. CDR3 DNA: TGTGCCAGCAGCCAAAGTGGGGCCCCGCTTATGCAGTATTTT. Its protein is CASSQSGAPLMQYF.

J is TRBJ2-3 and V is TRBV5-4, with TRBD2 identical over 9 bases. After removal of 3 bases from V and 6 bases from J, the junction contained 11 bases not matched to a gene. Germline assignment: CDR1 SGHNT and CDR2 YYREEE (reference sequence). This CDR3 has 16 amino acids. Written as DNA, the CDR3 is TGTGCCAGCAGCTCGAGACTAGCGGAAAGGCTCGATACGCAGTATTTT. It translates to CASSSRLAERLDTQYF.

This chain links TRBV7-9 with TRBJ2-5, with no clear D. Germline CDR1 reads SEHNR; CDR2 reads FQNEAQ (reference sequence). The length of the CDR3 is 13 residues. Trimming cost V 4 bases and J 4 bases, with 10 bases left between them. In DNA, the CDR3 is TGTGCCAGCAGCTCCAGTATAGGAGAGACCCAGTACTTC. Translated, it gives CASSSSIGETQYF.

The rearrangement uses TRBV30 and TRBJ2-6, with D uncertain. The CDR3 has 14 residues. The germline gives CDR1 GTSNPN, CDR2 SVGIG (reference sequence). Trimming pared 4 bases from V and 1 base from J, leaving 8 bases between. As DNA, the CDR3 is TGTGCCTGGACCTTGGGATCTGGGGCCAACGTCCTGACTTTC. This codes for CAWTLGSGANVLTF. Together with reference TRBV30 and TRBJ2-6, the CDR3 gives the full variable domain: SQTIHQWPATLVQPVGSPLSLECTVEGTSNPNLYWYRQAAGRGLQLLFYSVGIGQISSEVPQNLSASRPQDRQFILSSKKLLLSDSGFYLCAWTLGSGANVLTFGAGSRLTVL.

The chain links TRBV29-1 to TRBJ1-1, with D possibly being TRBD1 (5 bases). Germline CDR1 is SQVTM and CDR2 is ANQGSEA. Trimming cost V 3 bases and J 10 bases, with 9 bases left between them. The CDR3 length is 10 residues. CDR3 residues: CSVDPQGAFF. CDR3 nucleotide sequence: TGCAGCGTTGATCCCCAGGGAGCTTTCTTT.

The V and J genes are TRBV20-1 and TRBJ2-5; 11 bases fit TRBD2. The germline V gene has CDR1 DFQATT and CDR2 SNEGSKA (reference sequence). This CDR3 has 14 residues. Losses at the gene ends were 4 bases for V and 0 bases for J; bases not matched to a gene: 1. CDR3 nucleotide sequence: TGCAGTGCTACTAGCGGGAGGTACCAAGAGACCCAGTACTTC. It encodes CSATSGRYQETQYF.

The chain combines TRBV5-1 with TRBJ2-7; the D gene is possibly TRBD1 (7 bases). CDR3 length equals 14 residues. The germline V and J ends were trimmed by 1 base and 5 bases, with 13 bases remaining between them. Germline CDR1 and CDR2: SGHRS and YFSETQ. The CDR3 DNA sequence: TGCGCCAGCAGCTTGACTGGAGGGGGCGACGAGCAGTACTTC. Amino acids: CASSLTGGGDEQYF.

The chain couples TRBV29-1 to TRBJ1-2; 7 bases map to TRBD1. The CDR3 totals 16 residues. The V and J ends lost 1 base and 2 bases, in that order; junction bases with no gene match: 10. Germline CDR1 is SQVTM and CDR2 is ANQGSEA. This chain's CDR3 is CSVEGGGGLPNYGYTF. The CDR3, as DNA: TGCAGCGTTGAAGGAGGAGGGGGCCTTCCGAACTATGGCTACACCTTC.

The chain joins TRBV5-1 to TRBJ2-2, with TRBD1 matching 8 bases. CDR1 is SGHRS, CDR2 YFSETQ, per germline. CDR3 length: 13 amino acids. With 7 bases clipped from V and 4 bases from J, the junction kept 3 bases outside the gene matches. In DNA form, the CDR3 reads TGCGCCAGCTCCCAGGGGGCCACCGGGGAGCTGTTTTTT. The encoded protein is CASSQGATGELFF.

In this sample, this clonotype turned up once. This chain links TRBV5-6 with TRBJ2-7, with 9 bases that match TRBD2. The CDR3 runs to 17 residues. Germline V lookup: CDR1 SGHDT, CDR2 YYEEEE. V lost 2 bases and J lost 2; bases outside the gene matches: 11. The CDR3, as DNA: TGTGCCAGCAGCTTCATGGCCGGTAGCGGGAGCGCCTACGAGCAGTACTTC. It specifies CASSFMAGSGSAYEQYF.

The V and J genes are TRBV7-2 and TRBJ1-1, with D perhaps TRBD1 (5 bases). V was cut by 6 bases and J by 6 bases, with 14 bases left in between. The CDR3 is 13 residues long. In germline, CDR1 is SGHTA, CDR2 FQGNSA. CDR3 bases: TGTGCCAGCAGTGCGGGGCCCACGGCTGAAGCTTTCTTT. This translates into CASSAGPTAEAFF. Full variable domain (rest looked up from reference TRBV7-2 and TRBJ1-1): GAGVSQSPSNKVTEKGKDVELRCDPISGHTALYWYRQSLGQGLEFLIYFQGNSAPDKSGLPSDRFSAERTGGSVSTLTIQRTQQEDSAVYLCASSAGPTAEAFFGQGTRLTVV.

This rearrangement joins TRBV7-3 to TRBJ1-1; TRBD1 might be the D (5 bases). V lost 5 bases and J lost 9, with 16 bases in between. Germline V CDR1 and CDR2: SGHTA, FQGTGA. This CDR3 comprises 13 residues. The CDR3 loop is CASSQAASGQAFF. DNA for the CDR3: TGTGCCAGCAGCCAGGCAGCCTCGGGGCAAGCTTTCTTT.

The rearrangement links TRBV3-1 to TRBJ2-5; a possible D gene is TRBD2 (5 bases). There are 14 residues in the CDR3. The germline gives CDR1 LGHDT, CDR2 YNNKEL (reference sequence). The V gene lost 0 bases and the J gene lost 9 bases, with 14 bases spanning the gap. CDR3 DNA: TGTGCCAGCAGCCAAGATAGGAGCGTGGAGGCCCAGTACTTC. Translated, it gives CASSQDRSVEAQYF.

CDR3 nucleotides: TGTGCCAGTAGCTCAGCTAGCGGGAGGTCCAATGAGCAGTTCTTC. Protein product: CASSSASGRSNEQFF. The genes are TRBV19 and TRBJ2-1, with TRBD2 identical over 11 bases. The germline gives CDR1 LNHDA, CDR2 SQIVND (reference sequence). V lost 6 bases to trimming and J lost 6 bases; unmatched junction nucleotides: 7. The CDR3 extends over 15 amino acids.

This clonotype was seen only once. J is TRBJ2-5 and V is TRBV6-2 or TRBV6-3, with D unresolved. CDR1 MNHEY and CDR2 SVGEGT come from the germline V gene. Trimming pared 8 bases from V and 5 bases from J, leaving 12 bases between. The CDR3 extends over 12 amino acids. The DNA for the CDR3 is TGTGCCAGCTCATACCTGTCGGAGACCCAGTACTTC. Residues: CASSYLSETQYF.

The chain combines TRBV20-1 with TRBJ2-7; D not resolved. Trimming shortened V by 3 bases and J by 0 bases, and 15 bases separated the two germline ends. Germline V gene lookup returns CDR1 DFQATT and CDR2 SNEGSKA (reference sequence). The CDR3 length is 15 residues. The CDR3 DNA is TGCAGTGCTAGGGCACCGGCTCAGACCTCCTACGAGCAGTACTTC. It is translated as CSARAPAQTSYEQYF.

The chain joins TRBV4-1 to TRBJ2-1; 11 bases are shared with TRBD1. The CDR3 length is 15 residues. V dropped 4 bases and J dropped 10; count of bases not matched to a gene: 9. Looked up from germline, CDR1 is MGHRA and CDR2 is YSYEKL. Here the CDR3 DNA reads TGCGCCAGCAGCCTCTCCGGACAGGGGGCTCTCGAGCAGTTCTTC. Protein sequence: CASSLSGQGALEQFF.

The chain joins TRBV20-1 to TRBJ1-5; no definite D call. Per the germline V gene, CDR1 is DFQATT and CDR2 is SNEGSKA (reference sequence). The V end lost 3 bases, the J end lost 0 bases, and 9 bases lay between the germline ends. The CDR3 is 14 amino acids. The CDR3 DNA reads as TGCAGTGCTAGCCCCCGATATAGCAATCAGCCCCAGCATTTT. It yields the protein CSASPRYSNQPQHF.

The V call is TRBV6-6, the J call TRBJ1-1; possible D gene TRBD1, 5 bases. The CDR3 loop spans 15 amino acids. CDR1 is MNHNY and CDR2 is SVGAGI in the germline V gene (reference sequence). Trimming removed 3 bases at V and 4 bases at J, with 15 bases between. This CDR3 is CASSYSGSSGTEAFF. For the CDR3, the DNA is TGTGCCAGCAGTTATTCAGGGTCCTCCGGCACTGAAGCTTTCTTT.

The chain combines TRBV4-1 with TRBJ2-7; 8 bases are a match to TRBD1. Losses at the gene ends were 0 bases for V and 2 bases for J; bases not matched to a gene: 3. Germline CDR1 reads MGHRA; CDR2 reads YSYEKL. The CDR3 runs 15 residues. This CDR3 reads CASSQELTGAYEQYF. The CDR3 nucleotides read TGCGCCAGCAGCCAAGAATTGACAGGGGCCTACGAGCAGTACTTC.